This T cell receptor (beta chain) was observed in a study of CD8 T cells in Susac syndrome. Study results and caveats: Where Susac syndrome CD4+ T cell repertoires were concerned, no clonal expansion was evident.

In this sample, this clonotype turned up once. As yet, its antigen is unknown. A quantity of about 0.5 to 1 ug RNA underwent reverse transcription using random hexamers. TCRdb re-analysed the immunoSEQ multiplex PCR reads in MiXCR, keeping a single row per CDR3 protein. The sample carries about 77,000 distinct CDR3 sequences, 85% to 95% recorded once. Patients with Susac syndrome met diagnostic criteria that were recently defined for definite or probable disease. The source is a human donor with Susac syndrome. Sequences were obtained from CD4+ T cells from PBMCs.

The CDR3 coding sequence is TGTGCCAGCAGAGCGACCGGGACTAGCAGCGGGCAGTACTTC. Protein: CASRATGTSSGQYF. This sequence joins TRBV6-2 or TRBV6-3 and TRBJ2-7; 9 nucleotides match TRBD2. CDR3 size: 14 residues. With V trimmed by 6 bases and J by 9 bases, 12 bases remained unmatched. Germline-derived CDR1 and CDR2 are MNHEY and SVGEGT.